This note documents a single T cell receptor (beta chain) sequence. Those enrolled, adults aged roughly 18 to 89 years, came from about two dozen US areas. Each participant's cohort was designated according to participant-reported clinical history. As originally analysed: Amplification from reference gene primers served as the basis for estimated nucleated cell counts. Here immunoSEQ multiplex PCR was the method, and the copy in TCRdb shows in-frame clones only, minus some. D and trimming come from the DNA, and the V and J calls and clone size come from that table. The sample contains about 280,000 clones, around 90% of which appear only once. The sample belongs to a study of blood T cell repertoires in COVID-19. Looking at the study overall: Nucleic acid was either cDNA or gDNA, and it came from T cells, B-cell-depleted T cells, or PBMCs.

Between the trimmed V and J ends, which lost 2 bases and 10 bases, there was a span of 11 bases. CDR1 and CDR2 (germline): MDHEN, SYDVKM. The CDR3 is 12 residues long. This clonotype originated in a woman between 25 and 40 years old with acute COVID-19. Sequencing input: PBMCs or T cells enriched from blood (not recorded which). The chain carries TRBV28 and TRBJ1-2, with D possibly matching TRBD1 (6 bases). This CDR3 reads CASSLNQGHYTF. CDR3 bases: TGTGCCAGCAGTTTAAACCAGGGGCACTACACCTTC.